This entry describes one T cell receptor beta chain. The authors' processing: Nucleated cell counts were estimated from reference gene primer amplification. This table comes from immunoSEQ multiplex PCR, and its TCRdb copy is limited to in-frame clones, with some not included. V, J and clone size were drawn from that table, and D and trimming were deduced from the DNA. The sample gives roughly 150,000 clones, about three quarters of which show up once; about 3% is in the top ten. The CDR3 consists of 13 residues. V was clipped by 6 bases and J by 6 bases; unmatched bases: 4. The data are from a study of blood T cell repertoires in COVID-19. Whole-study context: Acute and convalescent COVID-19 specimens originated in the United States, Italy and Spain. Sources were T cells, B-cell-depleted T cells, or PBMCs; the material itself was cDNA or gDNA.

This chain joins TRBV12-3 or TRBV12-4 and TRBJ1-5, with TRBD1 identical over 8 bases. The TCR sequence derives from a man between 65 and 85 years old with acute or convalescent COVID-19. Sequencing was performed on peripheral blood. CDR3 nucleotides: TGTGCCAGCAGCTGGACAGGGAGTCAGCCCCAGCATTTT. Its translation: CASSWTGSQPQHF.